Reported below is one T cell receptor (beta chain). Repertoires were generated with immunoSEQ multiplex PCR, while TCRdb's copy carries only in-frame clones and drops some. The profile shows about 61,000 clones, around 88% of them singletons. The data derive from a study of blood T cell repertoires in COVID-19. Overall study context: COVID-19 samples collected from the United States, Italy and Spain covered acute and convalescent phases. Nucleic acid was either cDNA or gDNA, and it came from T cells, B-cell-depleted T cells, or PBMCs.

The CDR3 spans 17 residues. The germline CDR1 and CDR2 sequences are LGHDT and YNNKEL (reference sequence). Germline trimming cut 3 bases from V and 3 bases from J; bases unmatched to any gene: 8. The sample comprised peripheral blood. This chain uses TRBV3-1 (or the pseudogene TRBV3-2) with TRBJ2-3; 11 bases agree with TRBD2. This TCR came from a woman at least 80 years old with active COVID-19. Written as DNA, the CDR3 is TGTGCCAGCAGCCAGGAAATAACTAGCGGGGGAACAGATACGCAGTATTTT. Protein: CASSQEITSGGTDTQYF.